Listed below are T cell receptor beta chains from one sample, sequenced in a study of chronic HIV infection and antiretroviral therapy. TCRdb re-called the 5' RACE reads through MiXCR, storing one row per CDR3 protein. The sample carries 30,000 to 35,000 distinct CDR3 sequences, around 8.6% recorded once. The sequenced material came from peripheral blood. These TCRs come from an adult who had HIV and had not received antiretroviral therapy, or was an uninfected healthy control (not recorded which). Each CDR3 is given with its conserved first and last residue. D genes are given only for firm matches. Some rows have no size entry. The others give once, few or many, or a class for an expanded clone.

>12|.|TRBJ2-1|.|TRBV7-2
TGTGCCAGCAGCTCCTACAGCAATGAGCAGTTCTTC
CASSSYSNEQFF
>14|TRBD1|TRBJ2-2|many|TRBV6-2/TRBV6-3
TGTGCCAGCAAAGGACAGGGAAACACCGGGGAGCTGTTTTTT
CASKGQGNTGELFF
>13|TRBD2|TRBJ2-3|few|TRBV12-3/TRBV12-4
TGTGCCAGCATCACGACTAGCGAGAATACGCAGTATTTT
CASITTSENTQYF
>15|.|TRBJ1-1|.|TRBV10-3
TGTGCCATCAGTGAGTCGGGGGCGGGGGGGTCTGAAGCTTTCTTT
CAISESGAGGSEAFF
>16|TRBD2|TRBJ2-7|many|TRBV3-1
TGTGCCAGCAGCCATACACTAGCGGGAAGCTCCTACGAGCAGTACTTC
CASSHTLAGSSYEQYF
>14|.|TRBJ2-2|medium-sized|TRBV6-4
TGTGCCAGCAGTGAAGGACAAGACACCGGGGAGCTGTTTTTT
CASSEGQDTGELFF
>19|TRBD2|TRBJ2-4|many|TRBV6-4
TGTGCCAGCAGTGGTAGAGAGAAGCGGGAGCGGTCTGCCAAAAACATTCAGTACTTC
CASSGREKRERSAKNIQYF
>14|.|TRBJ2-2|many|TRBV11-1
TGTGCCAGCAGCCTCCTAGCGAACACCGGGGAGCTGTTTTTT
CASSLLANTGELFF
>12|.|TRBJ1-1|few|TRBV29-1
TGCAGCGTCCTAGAGTCGGGCACTGAAGCTTTCTTT
CSVLESGTEAFF
>16|.|TRBJ1-5|many|TRBV7-8
TGTGCCAGCAGCTTAGGCTTCCGGCAGGACAATCAGCCCCAGCATTTT
CASSLGFRQDNQPQHF
>14|.|TRBJ2-5|.|TRBV5-8
TGTGCCAGCAGCCATGAGACAAATCCGGGGACCCAGTACTTC
CASSHETNPGTQYF
>14|.|TRBJ2-2|many|TRBV20-1
TGCAGTGCTAGTGAACTAGTGGACACCGGGGAGCTGTTTTTT
CSASELVDTGELFF
>16|.|TRBJ2-6|many|TRBV7-2
TGTGCCAGCAGCTTAGTTCCGCGAGACGGGGCCAACGTCCTGACTTTC
CASSLVPRDGANVLTF
>16|.|TRBJ1-1|many|TRBV9
TGTGCCAGCAGCGCTCAACCTGAAGAACCGAACACTGAAGCTTTCTTT
CASSAQPEEPNTEAFF
>14|.|TRBJ2-7|many|TRBV5-1
TGCGCCAGCAGTCCCGGTTATGGGGACTACGAGCAGTACTTC
CASSPGYGDYEQYF
>13|.|TRBJ1-5|many|TRBV4-3
TGCGCCAGCAGCCAAGATCTGGGACAGCCCCAGCATTTT
CASSQDLGQPQHF
>17|.|TRBJ2-6|.|TRBV10-3
TGTGCCATCAGTGAGTGGGACGAAGGCTCTGGGGCCAACGTCCTGACTTTC
CAISEWDEGSGANVLTF
>17|TRBD1|TRBJ2-2|few|TRBV11-3
TGTGCCAGCAGCTCCGGGACAGGGAGGGTTGGCACCGGGGAGCTGTTTTTT
CASSSGTGRVGTGELFF
>15|TRBD1|TRBJ1-2|.|TRBV15
TGTGCCACCAGCAGATACGACAGGGGCCCGGATGGCTACACCTTC
CATSRYDRGPDGYTF
>14|.|TRBJ1-5|many|TRBV7-9
TGTGCCAGCAGCCCCGGTTCTAGCAATCAGCCCCAGCATTTT
CASSPGSSNQPQHF
>14|.|TRBJ1-2|.|TRBV6-5
TGTGCCAGCAGCCCCTCCCAGGACCGCTATGGCTACACCTTC
CASSPSQDRYGYTF
>16|TRBD2|TRBJ2-1|many|TRBV7-6
TGTGCCAGCAGCTTAGCCGGAGCGGGGGGGCAAGGCGAGCAGTTCTTC
CASSLAGAGGQGEQFF
>16|.|TRBJ2-7|many|TRBV6-6
TGTGCCAGCAGTTACCCCGAGGGGGGCACGGCCTACGAGCAGTACTTC
CASSYPEGGTAYEQYF
>15|.|TRBJ2-5|few|TRBV18
TGTGCCAGCTCACCCCCGGGGACTTACCAAGAGACCCAGTACTTC
CASSPPGTYQETQYF
>14|TRBD1|TRBJ2-4|many|TRBV29-1
TGCAGCGTTGAAGATCGGGACAGGGGAAACATTCAGTACTTC
CSVEDRDRGNIQYF
>16|.|TRBJ2-7|many|TRBV10-3
TGTGCCATCAGTGAGGGGGCCGGGACCTTATCCTACGAGCAGTACTTC
CAISEGAGTLSYEQYF
>13|.|TRBJ1-3|.|TRBV6-5
TGTGCCAGCAGTTCCCGAAGGGGAAACACCATATATTTT
CASSSRRGNTIYF
>14|.|TRBJ2-2|.|TRBV7-2
TGTGCCAGCAGCTTAAAACAGGGATCCGGGGAGCTGTTTTTT
CASSLKQGSGELFF
>14|.|TRBJ1-2|many|TRBV29-1
TGCAGCGTTGACGCCACCGGGACCGGCTATGGCTACACCTTC
CSVDATGTGYGYTF
>13|TRBD1|TRBJ2-5|many|TRBV29-1
TGCAGCGTTAGAGGGACAGGCCAAGAGACCCAGTACTTC
CSVRGTGQETQYF
>15|.|TRBJ1-5|many|TRBV6-2/TRBV6-3
TGTGCCAGCAGCCTCGGAGCAGGGAGCAATCAGCCCCAGCATTTT
CASSLGAGSNQPQHF
>13|TRBD2|TRBJ2-7|few|TRBV3-1
TGTGCCAGCAGCCAGGCGGGAGGTCACGAGCAGTACTTC
CASSQAGGHEQYF